This is a list of T cell receptor beta chains from one sample in a study of T cell responses to AZD1222 COVID-19 vaccine. Sequencing was performed with immunoSEQ multiplex PCR; in TCRdb, only in-frame clones are kept and a portion is missing. The sample records approximately 180,000 clones, approximately 94% being singletons. The specimen comprised peripheral blood, sampled 28 days after the second dose of the MenACWY control vaccine. The receptors were sampled from an adult who received the MenACWY meningococcal vaccine as a control. The CDR3 runs from the conserved cysteine through the conserved F or W. A D gene is named only where the DNA matches it firmly. Clone size, where shown, is once, few, many, or a class for clones that have expanded.

v_call	clone_size	j_call	d_call	cdr3_nt	cdr3_aa
TRBV30	NA	TRBJ1-5	TRBD1	TGTGCCTGGAGTATCGGACAGGGCGATCAGCCCCAGCATTTT	CAWSIGQGDQPQHF
TRBV19	NA	TRBJ1-4	NA	TGTGCCAGTAGTCCACAGGGACAAAATGAAAAACTGTTTTTT	CASSPQGQNEKLFF
TRBV19	NA	TRBJ1-1	NA	TGTGCCAGTAGTATAGGGATTACTGAAGCTTTCTTT	CASSIGITEAFF
TRBV9	NA	TRBJ1-2	NA	TGTGCCAGCAGCGTAGTACAGGGACCTGATGGCTACACCTTC	CASSVVQGPDGYTF
TRBV6-5	NA	TRBJ1-1	NA	TGTGCCAGCAGCCATATAGGCACTGAAGCTTTCTTT	CASSHIGTEAFF
TRBV7-8	NA	TRBJ1-4	NA	TGTGCCAGCACCTCGGGGATTTTTGAAAAACTGTTTTTT	CASTSGIFEKLFF
TRBV7-2	NA	TRBJ2-5	NA	TGTGCCAGCAGCGTTAAAGAGACCCAGTACTTC	CASSVKETQYF
TRBV19	NA	TRBJ1-2	TRBD1	TGTGCCAGTAGCCCTCGGACAGGGTCCTATGGCTACACCTTC	CASSPRTGSYGYTF
TRBV19	NA	TRBJ1-2	NA	TGTGCCAGCCGGGACTTAAGGGATGGCTACACCTTC	CASRDLRDGYTF
TRBV18	NA	TRBJ1-3	NA	TGTGCCAGCTCACGTACAGGGTCCTCGGGAAACACCATATATTTT	CASSRTGSSGNTIYF
TRBV27	NA	TRBJ1-6	TRBD1	TGTGCCAGCAGTTTTGGACAGGGTGGTTCACCCCTCCACTTT	CASSFGQGGSPLHF
TRBV30	NA	TRBJ1-6	NA	TGTGCCTGGAGTGGGGGGTCGGGAGATAATTCACCCCTCCACTTT	CAWSGGSGDNSPLHF
TRBV2	NA	TRBJ2-7	TRBD2	TGTGCCAGCAGTGCCCCGGGACTAGCTTACGAGCAGTACTTC	CASSAPGLAYEQYF
TRBV23-1	NA	TRBJ1-5	NA	TGCGCGACCAGTTACAGGGATGGCAATCAGCCCCAGCATTTT	CATSYRDGNQPQHF
TRBV3-1/TRBV3-2	once	TRBJ1-3	NA	TGTGCCAGCAGCAAAACTAGGGGCAGGGGTCTGGGAAACACCATATATTTT	CASSKTRGRGLGNTIYF
TRBV4-2	NA	TRBJ2-3	TRBD2	TGTGCCAGCAGCTACACCCGGACTAGCGAAGATACGCAGTATTTT	CASSYTRTSEDTQYF
TRBV11-3	few	TRBJ2-2	NA	TGTGCCAGCAGCTCCCTTTTGGGGGAGCTGTTTTTT	CASSSLLGELFF
TRBV2	NA	TRBJ1-5	NA	TGTGCCAGCAAGTTAAGACCCATCGCGCGGCAGCCCCAGCATTTT	CASKLRPIARQPQHF
TRBV29-1	NA	TRBJ2-1	TRBD1	TGCAGCGTTCGCAGGGGGCGCGACAATGAGCAGTTCTTC	CSVRRGRDNEQFF
TRBV2	NA	TRBJ2-7	NA	TGTGCCAGCAGGGGGGCTGCGGTGGGGGAGCAGTACTTC	CASRGAAVGEQYF
TRBV9	NA	TRBJ2-7	TRBD2	TGTGCCAGCAGCCCTAGAGCGGGAGGGACCTACGAGCAGTACTTC	CASSPRAGGTYEQYF
TRBV5-1	few	TRBJ1-2	TRBD1	TGCGCCAGCAGCTTGGGTGAGGGGGCGGAAGGCTACACCTTC	CASSLGEGAEGYTF
TRBV3-1/TRBV3-2	NA	TRBJ1-2	NA	TGTGCCAGCAGCCCGCCAGACCCCGGGGGTGCTAACTATGGCTACACCTTC	CASSPPDPGGANYGYTF
TRBV3-1/TRBV3-2	NA	TRBJ2-5	TRBD2	TGTGCCAGCAGCCAAGGACTAGCGGGAGGAGAGACCCAGTACTTC	CASSQGLAGGETQYF
TRBV9	NA	TRBJ1-5	TRBD1	TGTGCCAGCAGCGACTCCCGGGACAGGGTCCCCGCAGGGAATCAGCCCCAGCATTTT	CASSDSRDRVPAGNQPQHF
TRBV5-6	few	TRBJ1-5	NA	TGTGCCAGCAGCGCTACCCAGGGAGGCAATCAGCCCCAGCATTTT	CASSATQGGNQPQHF
TRBV3-1/TRBV3-2	NA	TRBJ1-1	NA	TGTGCCAGCAGCCATTCGTCTCGTGTAGCTTTCTTT	CASSHSSRVAFF
TRBV7-9	NA	TRBJ1-6	NA	TGTGCCAGCAGGCCTGGGGGCTCCTATAATTCACCCCTCCACTTT	CASRPGGSYNSPLHF
TRBV6-2/TRBV6-3	NA	TRBJ2-7	TRBD1	TGTGCCAGCAGTTCAGCGCCGGGACAGTCCTACGAGCAGTACTTC	CASSSAPGQSYEQYF
TRBV6-1	NA	TRBJ2-1	NA	TGTGCCAGCAGTGCGAGTACGGGAAGTCCGGACAATGAGCAGTTCTTC	CASSASTGSPDNEQFF
TRBV14	NA	TRBJ2-1	NA	TGTGCCAGCAGCCAGTTCGAACGGACTTTTAACTCCTACAATGAGCAGTTCTTC	CASSQFERTFNSYNEQFF
TRBV9	NA	TRBJ2-1	TRBD2	TGTGCCAGCAGCGCAGGGGGACTAGCGGGAATGTATGAGCAGTTCTTC	CASSAGGLAGMYEQFF
TRBV5-4	NA	TRBJ2-7	NA	TGTGCCAGCAGCTTGCAGGGACCTGCCTCCTACGAGCAGTACTTC	CASSLQGPASYEQYF
TRBV6-2/TRBV6-3	NA	TRBJ1-1	NA	TGTGCCAGCAGTTACCCCAGGGACGGTTGGAAAGCTTTCTTT	CASSYPRDGWKAFF
TRBV5-4	once	TRBJ2-1	NA	TGTGCCAGCAGGCCCCAAGGACGTTACAATGAGCAGTTCTTC	CASRPQGRYNEQFF
TRBV6-1	NA	TRBJ2-7	TRBD2	TGTGCCAGCAGTGAAGCGCTAGCGGTTAGCTCCTACGAGCAGTACTTC	CASSEALAVSSYEQYF
TRBV30	few	TRBJ1-2	TRBD1	TGTGCCTGCCAAAGGACAGGGGGGAGTGGCTACACCTTC	CACQRTGGSGYTF
TRBV5-1	NA	TRBJ1-5	NA	TGCGCCAGCAGCCGGGCTAGCAATCAGCCCCAGCATTTT	CASSRASNQPQHF
TRBV7-9	NA	TRBJ1-3	NA	TGTGCCAGCACGGGCGGTGACTCTGGAAACACCATATATTTT	CASTGGDSGNTIYF
TRBV30	NA	TRBJ1-6	NA	TGTGCCTGGAGTAAGGGACGTTTGACGATGAGTTCACCCCTCCACTTT	CAWSKGRLTMSSPLHF
TRBV7-8	NA	TRBJ1-5	NA	TGTGCCAGCAGCTCCCCATTAGGTAATCAGCCCCAGCATTTT	CASSSPLGNQPQHF
TRBV5-1	NA	TRBJ2-7	NA	TGCGCCAGCAGCTTGTATTCTACCTACGAGCAGTACTTC	CASSLYSTYEQYF
TRBV19	NA	TRBJ2-5	TRBD2	TGTGCCACCCTACTGACTAGCAGGGAAGAGACCCAGTACTTC	CATLLTSREETQYF
TRBV27	few	TRBJ2-1	NA	TGTGCCAGCAGTTTCGATGGGGGCCCCTACAATGAGCAGTTCTTC	CASSFDGGPYNEQFF
TRBV19	NA	TRBJ2-1	TRBD2	TGTGCCAGTAGTAAACTAGCGAACCGCGGTCACAATGAGCAGTTCTTC	CASSKLANRGHNEQFF
TRBV30	NA	TRBJ1-2	TRBD1	TGTGCCTGGAGTGTCCGACAGGGCTGGGACTATGGCTACACCTTC	CAWSVRQGWDYGYTF
TRBV11-3	NA	TRBJ2-2	NA	TGTGCCAGCAGCTTAGGAGACAGGACGGCCGCGAACACCGGGGAGCTGTTTTTT	CASSLGDRTAANTGELFF
TRBV29-1	NA	TRBJ2-7	NA	TGCAGCGTGGCCCTGACCTACGAGCAGTACTTC	CSVALTYEQYF
TRBV5-5	NA	TRBJ1-3	NA	TGTGCCAGCAGCTTGGACGAGGGATACTCTGGAAACACCATATATTTT	CASSLDEGYSGNTIYF
TRBV6-1	NA	TRBJ1-5	TRBD1	TGTGCCAGCAGTGAGGACAGGGGCATTCAGCCCCAGCATTTT	CASSEDRGIQPQHF